The source of this T cell receptor beta chain is a study of blood T cell repertoires in COVID-19. On the study more broadly: COVID-19 samples collected from the United States, Italy and Spain covered acute and convalescent phases. T cells, B-cell-depleted T cells, or PBMCs supplied cDNA or gDNA.

The CDR3 spans 15 residues. Germline CDR1 is LNHDA and CDR2 is SQIVND (reference sequence). V was trimmed by 2 bases and J by 3 bases, leaving 11 bases between them. Per the original data handling: How many nucleated cells were present was estimated from reference gene primer amplification. Measured with immunoSEQ multiplex PCR; TCRdb has only the in-frame clones, and not every one. Clone size and V and J calls were adopted from that table, with D and trimming inferred from the DNA. The table has 160,000 or so clones, 80% to 90% seen once; the top ten hold approximately 3%. This TCR was sampled from a man aged 55 to 69 with acute or convalescent COVID-19. V is TRBV19 and J is TRBJ1-5; weak D call: TRBD1 (5 bases). What was sequenced was peripheral blood. The CDR3 nucleotides read TGTGCCAGTAGTATAAAGCCAGGGTTCAATCAGCCCCAGCATTTT. This sequence encodes CASSIKPGFNQPQHF.